These T cell receptor beta chains were read from a single sample in a study of control samples from healthy donors and cancer patients. Sequencing was performed with immunoSEQ multiplex PCR; in TCRdb, only in-frame clones are kept and a portion is missing. The sample has about 200,000 clones, around 90% seen once; the top ten hold 1.5% to 2%. The source material was blood. All receptors come from a man younger than 40 in good health. Both conserved end residues are part of each CDR3. The order of the fields is clone size, J gene, V gene, D gene, CDR3 length, CDR3 protein, CDR3 DNA. D genes are given only for firm matches. Expanded clones get a size class; other rows say once, few or many, or leave the size out.

>.|TRBJ1-4|TRBV7-2|TRBD1|15
CASSAPDRLDEKLFF
TGTGCCAGCAGCGCTCCGGACAGGCTGGATGAAAAACTGTTTTTT
>few|TRBJ2-7|TRBV19|TRBD1|15
CASPQEGQTFCEQYF
TGTGCCAGTCCCCAAGAGGGACAGACCTTTTGCGAGCAGTACTTC
>.|TRBJ1-6|TRBV4-2|.|15
CASSLDTGTNSPLHF
TGTGCCAGCAGCCTAGACACAGGGACTAATTCACCCCTCCACTTT
>once|TRBJ1-2|TRBV19|.|14
CASSIDHIQYGYTF
TGTGCCAGTAGTATAGATCACATACAGTATGGCTACACCTTC
>.|TRBJ1-6|TRBV5-1|.|16
CASSHDRLGYNSPLHF
TGCGCCAGCAGCCATGACAGGTTGGGCTATAATTCACCCCTCCACTTT
>once|TRBJ1-5|TRBV5-8|.|13
CASSLTANQPQHF
TGTGCCAGCAGCTTAACGGCAAATCAGCCCCAGCATTTT
>.|TRBJ1-1|TRBV6-1|.|13
CASSEAPGTEAFF
TGTGCCAGCAGTGAGGCCCCTGGGACTGAAGCTTTCTTT
>.|TRBJ1-1|TRBV7-9|.|13
CASSQPLNTEAFF
TGTGCCAGTTCACAGCCTCTGAACACTGAAGCTTTCTTT
>.|TRBJ2-3|TRBV7-5|.|20
CARSHGTSGGAIVSTDTQYF
TGTGCCAGAAGCCATGGGACTAGCGGGGGGGCGATTGTGAGCACAGATACGCAGTATTTT
>once|TRBJ2-7|TRBV7-7|.|12
CASTEAYSEQYF
TGTGCCAGCACCGAAGCTTACAGCGAGCAGTACTTC
>.|TRBJ1-5|TRBV6-6|TRBD1|15
CASSWDRVSNQPQHF
TGTGCCAGCAGTTGGGACAGGGTGAGCAATCAGCCCCAGCATTTT
>.|TRBJ2-7|TRBV7-9|.|11
CASSMNYEQYF
TGTGCCAGCAGTATGAACTACGAGCAGTACTTC
>.|TRBJ2-7|TRBV19|TRBD1|15
CASSLPGTGTYEQYF
TGTGCCAGTAGTCTTCCCGGGACAGGGACCTACGAGCAGTACTTC
>.|TRBJ2-3|TRBV18|TRBD2|16
CASSPSGLAGVDTQYF
TGTGCCAGCTCACCATCGGGGCTAGCGGGGGTGGATACGCAGTATTTT
>.|TRBJ2-2|TRBV2|TRBD2|17
CASSERGLAGNTGELFF
TGTGCCAGCAGTGAAAGAGGACTAGCGGGGAACACCGGGGAGCTGTTTTTT
>.|TRBJ2-1|TRBV7-6|TRBD2|14
CASSPGTSLGEQFF
TGTGCCAGCAGTCCCGGGACTAGCTTAGGTGAGCAGTTCTTC
>.|TRBJ2-3|TRBV6-6|TRBD1|16
CASSSRQGRRTDTQYF
TGTGCCAGCAGTTCGAGACAGGGTCGTAGAACGGATACGCAGTATTTT
>.|TRBJ2-1|TRBV3-1/TRBV3-2|.|15
CASSLAGARVNEQFF
TGTGCCAGCAGTCTGGCAGGGGCTAGAGTCAATGAGCAGTTCTTC
>.|TRBJ1-4|TRBV5-6|TRBD1|16
CASSSSVGQGSEKLFF
TGTGCCAGCAGCTCGTCTGTAGGACAGGGGAGTGAAAAACTGTTTTTT
>.|TRBJ1-3|TRBV24-1|.|15
CATSDPHLEGNTIYF
TGTGCCACCAGTGATCCCCACCTGGAGGGGAACACCATATATTTT
>once|TRBJ2-1|TRBV7-9|TRBD1|17
CASRPGTGSLVSDEQFF
TGTGCCAGCAGACCCGGGACAGGGTCTTTAGTATCGGATGAGCAGTTCTTC
>.|TRBJ2-7|TRBV6-5|.|14
CASSRPGVSYEQYF
TGTGCCAGCAGTCGCCCGGGAGTCTCCTACGAGCAGTACTTC
>.|TRBJ2-2|TRBV21-1|.|14
CASSKIGGTGELFF
TGTGCCAGCAGCAAAATAGGTGGTACCGGGGAGCTGTTTTTT
>.|TRBJ2-7|TRBV2|.|13
CASSDEGYYEQYF
TGTGCCAGCAGTGATGAGGGGTACTACGAGCAGTACTTC
>.|TRBJ1-2|TRBV19|.|13
CASSRGTNYGYTF
TGTGCCAGTAGCCGGGGAACTAACTATGGCTACACCTTC
>.|TRBJ2-2|TRBV7-9|TRBD1|15
CASSAKGTDTGELFF
TGTGCCAGCAGCGCGAAGGGGACAGACACCGGGGAGCTGTTTTTT
>.|TRBJ1-6|TRBV6-5|.|12
CASRASSSPLHF
TGTGCCAGCAGAGCCTCCTCCTCACCCCTCCACTTT
>.|TRBJ2-7|TRBV5-1|TRBD1|15
CASRTSGQGSYEQYF
TGCGCCAGCAGGACATCGGGACAGGGATCCTACGAGCAGTACTTC
>.|TRBJ1-2|TRBV6-5|TRBD1|13
CASSTTGGYGYTF
TGTGCCAGCAGTACAACAGGGGGGTACGGCTACACCTTC
>.|TRBJ2-1|TRBV7-2|.|15
CASSKGPRTYNEQFF
TGTGCCAGCAGCAAGGGGCCGAGAACCTACAATGAGCAGTTCTTC
>.|TRBJ2-4|TRBV5-1|TRBD1|16
CASSLVQGAAKNIQYF
TGCGCCAGCAGCTTAGTTCAGGGGGCGGCCAAAAACATTCAGTACTTC
>.|TRBJ2-1|TRBV15|TRBD1|19
CATSRVGFGRDRGSNEQFF
TGTGCCACCAGCAGAGTTGGGTTTGGGCGTGACAGGGGAAGTAATGAGCAGTTCTTC
>.|TRBJ1-6|TRBV30|.|13
CAWSVAGHSPLHF
TGTGCCTGGAGTGTAGCTGGGCATTCACCCCTCCACTTT
>once|TRBJ2-6|TRBV18|TRBD2|17
CASSPLAGALGANVLTF
TGTGCCAGCTCACCACTAGCGGGTGCCCTCGGGGCCAACGTCCTGACTTTC
>once|TRBJ2-7|TRBV27|TRBD2|15
CASSLKLAGGREQYF
TGTGCCAGCAGTTTAAAACTAGCGGGGGGGCGTGAGCAGTACTTC
>.|TRBJ2-7|TRBV5-4|TRBD2|17
CASSSKDLAGGSYEQYF
TGTGCCAGCAGCTCGAAAGACCTAGCGGGGGGTTCCTACGAGCAGTACTTC
>.|TRBJ2-7|TRBV9|TRBD1|14
CASSAPGTVYEQYF
TGTGCCAGCAGCGCCCCCGGGACAGTCTACGAGCAGTACTTC
>once|TRBJ1-4|TRBV5-1|.|16
CASSPRTTPLTEKLFF
TGCGCCAGCAGCCCCCGAACGACACCCCTAACGGAAAAACTGTTTTTT
>.|TRBJ2-1|TRBV27|TRBD2|15
CASMQTGGPYNEQFF
TGTGCCAGCATGCAGACGGGGGGGCCCTACAATGAGCAGTTCTTC
>once|TRBJ1-1|TRBV6-6|TRBD1|13
CASSGTAALSAFF
TGTGCCAGCAGTGGGACAGCAGCCCTTTCAGCTTTCTTT
>once|TRBJ1-4|TRBV7-8|.|15
CASSPYFATNEKLFF
TGTGCCAGCAGCCCCTACTTTGCAACTAATGAAAAACTGTTTTTT
>.|TRBJ1-3|TRBV14|.|14
CASSQAGGENTIYF
TGTGCCAGCAGCCAAGCGGGGGGCGAAAACACCATATATTTT
>.|TRBJ2-1|TRBV5-1|TRBD2|18
CASSSTSTRGGLADEQFF
TGCGCCAGCAGCAGTACTTCTACCCGGGGCGGACTAGCGGATGAGCAGTTCTTC
>.|TRBJ1-1|TRBV7-9|.|14
CASSLEGRNTEAFF
TGTGCCAGCAGCTTAGAGGGGAGGAACACTGAAGCTTTCTTT
>.|TRBJ2-3|TRBV4-2|.|17
CASSQQGISISTDTQYF
TGTGCCAGCAGCCAACAAGGGATTTCAATTAGCACAGATACGCAGTATTTT
>.|TRBJ1-2|TRBV9|TRBD1|16
CASSVVAGTGSAGYTF
TGTGCCAGCAGCGTGGTCGCCGGGACAGGGAGCGCTGGCTACACCTTC
>once|TRBJ2-2|TRBV10-3|TRBD1|14
CATRQGANTGELFF
TGTGCCACACGACAGGGGGCGAACACCGGGGAGCTGTTTTTT
>once|TRBJ2-3|TRBV5-1|TRBD1|15
CASSSDRGGSDTQYF
TGCGCCAGCAGTTCGGACAGGGGAGGATCAGATACGCAGTATTTT
>.|TRBJ1-2|TRBV7-6|.|14
CASSPDLSNYGYTF
TGTGCCAGCAGCCCAGACCTCTCTAACTATGGCTACACCTTC
>once|TRBJ2-3|TRBV18|.|9
CASSPRRGF
TGTGCCAGCTCACCCCGGCGAGGTTTT
>.|TRBJ2-7|TRBV14|.|12
CASSPRQAEQYF
TGTGCCAGCAGCCCTCGCCAAGCCGAGCAGTACTTC
>.|TRBJ2-3|TRBV6-4|.|14
CASSWRGSTDTQYF
TGTGCCAGCAGTTGGAGGGGCAGCACAGATACGCAGTATTTT
>.|TRBJ1-1|TRBV5-1|.|12
CASSLTGTEAFF
TGCGCCAGCAGCTTGACAGGAACTGAAGCTTTCTTT
>.|TRBJ1-6|TRBV10-2|.|18
CASREPGHSGGGNSPLHF
TGCGCCAGCCGTGAACCGGGACATTCGGGTGGTGGGAATTCACCCCTCCACTTT
>.|TRBJ2-3|TRBV3-1/TRBV3-2|.|12
CASSHSADTQYF
TGTGCCAGCAGCCATAGCGCAGATACGCAGTATTTT